The 26 T cell receptor beta chains presented below share a single source sample, sequenced in a study of cytomegalovirus exposure and HLA in healthy donors. With 60 Vbeta and 13 Jbeta primers, the PCR was carried out. Sequencing was performed with immunoSEQ multiplex PCR; in TCRdb, only in-frame clones are kept and a portion is missing. The sample records more than 90,000 clones, roughly 70% being singletons. The material sequenced was PBMCs. The source of these receptors is a woman between 45 and 60 years old in good health and CMV-seropositive.

This clone showed up just a few times. This chain joins TRBV2 and TRBJ2-2, with 12 bases that match TRBD2. This CDR3 region has 17 residues. V lost 5 bases and J lost 2; bases outside the gene matches: 6. Germline V gene data show CDR1 as SNHLY and CDR2 as FYNNEI. CDR3 region: CASSPGLAGPNTGELFF. The CDR3 DNA follows: TGTGCCAGCAGTCCGGGACTAGCGGGCCCCAACACCGGGGAGCTGTTTTTT.

This chain uses TRBV25-1 with TRBJ1-5, with D possibly matching TRBD1 (6 bases). V gave up 1 base and J gave up 0 bases, with 10 bases separating them. Germline V gene lookup returns CDR1 MGHDK and CDR2 SYGVNS. The CDR3 consists of 16 residues. The chain's CDR3 is CASSECGQYSNQPQHF. The CDR3 region has the DNA TGTGCCAGCAGTGAATGTGGACAGTATAGCAATCAGCCCCAGCATTTT.

The gene calls are TRBV10-3 and TRBJ1-3; D may be TRBD1 (6 bases). The V gene lost 0 bases and the J gene lost 4 bases, with 13 bases spanning the gap. CDR1 ENHRY and CDR2 SYGVKD come from the germline V gene. The CDR3 has 16 amino acids. CDR3 region: CAISESGTGLGNTIYF. In nucleotides, the CDR3 is TGTGCCATCAGTGAGTCTGGTACAGGGTTAGGAAACACCATATATTTT.

Notes on this clone: At one boundary the junction diverges from the germline segment, which might be a read error. V is TRBV6-5 and J is TRBJ1-1; unclear D gene. CDR3 length equals 14 residues. Germline assignment: CDR1 MNHEY and CDR2 SVGAGI. The CDR3 nucleotides are TGTGCCAGCAGTCACTCACAAATCTACACTGAAGCTTTCTTT. This translates into CASSHSQIYTEAFF.

The J gene is TRBJ2-5, the V gene TRBV2, with D maybe TRBD2 (5 bases). V lost 0 bases and J 4 bases, leaving 18 bases between the germline ends. There are 17 residues in the CDR3. The germline gives CDR1 SNHLY, CDR2 FYNNEI. DNA for the CDR3: TGTGCCAGCAGTGAAGCGCTTGCGTCGGGATCGTCAGAGACCCAGTACTTC. Protein: CASSEALASGSSETQYF.

V and J are TRBV21-1 and TRBJ1-1. TRBV21-1 is a known pseudogene. The CDR3 contains 13 residues. The CDR3 here is CASREGGNTEAFF. The CDR3, as DNA: TGTGCCAGCAGGGAGGGCGGGAACACTGAAGCTTTCTTT.

V and J are TRBV30 and TRBJ1-4; 9 bases match TRBD1. In germline, CDR1 is GTSNPN, CDR2 SVGIG (reference sequence). The CDR3 is 16 amino acids. The V and J ends lost 6 bases and 2 bases, in that order; junction bases with no gene match: 10. The CDR3, as DNA: TGTGCCTGCCCCCTAAAAGGACAGGGGACTAATGAAAAACTGTTTTTT. This translates into CACPLKGQGTNEKLFF.

V usage is TRBV6-1 and J usage is TRBJ2-1; 10 bases are shared with TRBD2. Unmatched junction bases numbered 7, after V lost 4 bases and J lost 4 bases. There are 16 residues in the CDR3. CDR1 is MNHNS, CDR2 SASEGT, per germline. For the CDR3, the DNA is TGTGCCAGCAGTGGCCCAGCTAGCGGGGGTTACAATGAGCAGTTCTTC. Its protein is CASSGPASGGYNEQFF.

This sequence joins TRBV6-1 and TRBJ2-7, with 7 bases identical to TRBD1. After removal of 6 bases from V and 3 bases from J, the junction contained 8 bases not matched to a gene. CDR1 is MNHNS and CDR2 is SASEGT in the germline V gene. The CDR3 runs 14 residues. DNA for the CDR3: TGTGCCAGCAGAATACAGGGGTTGTACTACGAGCAGTACTTC. Encoded protein: CASRIQGLYYEQYF.

The rearrangement joins TRBV4-3 to TRBJ1-6; TRBD1 might be the D (5 bases). CDR3 length: 16 residues. Germline V gene data show CDR1 as LGHNA and CDR2 as YSLEER. The V end was cut by 4 bases, the J end by 0 bases, with 10 bases between. The CDR3 spells CASSLDTSSYNSPLHF. As DNA, the CDR3 is TGCGCCAGCAGCCTGGACACCAGCTCCTATAATTCACCCCTCCACTTT.

V is TRBV4-1 and J is TRBJ2-7; 9 nucleotides match TRBD2. This CDR3 contains 16 residues. Unmatched junction bases numbered 4, after V lost 1 base and J lost 0 bases. Germline V gene sequence: CDR1 MGHRA, CDR2 YSYEKL. The CDR3 sequence is CASSQGLADPSYEQYF. The CDR3 DNA is TGCGCCAGCAGCCAAGGACTAGCGGACCCCTCCTACGAGCAGTACTTC.

This clone came up a few times. The chain carries TRBV28 and TRBJ1-2; D is unresolved. Looked up from germline, CDR1 is MDHEN and CDR2 is SYDVKM. The length of the CDR3 is 14 residues. Trimming pared 0 bases from V and 7 bases from J, leaving 12 bases between. The CDR3 DNA is TGTGCCAGCAGTTTATGGCAGAAAAGCGGTGGCTACACCTTC. Translated, it gives CASSLWQKSGGYTF.

The rearrangement joins TRBV28 to TRBJ1-5, with 7 bases lining up with TRBD1. Germline V gives CDR1 MDHEN, CDR2 SYDVKM. The J segment lost 8 bases and the V segment lost 4 bases, leaving 8 bases of the junction unmatched. The CDR3 runs 14 residues. The CDR3 nucleotides read TGTGCCAGCAGTTCTACAGGGGTTAGAGAGCCCCAGCATTTT. It translates to CASSSTGVREPQHF.

The chain has TRBV6-1 and TRBJ1-1; 8 bases are shared with TRBD1. The CDR3 is 15 residues long. CDR1 is MNHNS and CDR2 is SASEGT in the germline V gene. V shed 4 bases and J 3 bases; nucleotides not matched to a gene: 7. The CDR3 bases are TGTGCCAGCAGTGGTTCGGACAGGGCGTACACTGAAGCTTTCTTT. Its protein product is CASSGSDRAYTEAFF.

Only a few counts were recorded for this clone. This chain links TRBV6-5 with TRBJ2-7, with D unresolved. Germline CDR1 is MNHEY and CDR2 is SVGAGI. The CDR3 extends over 12 amino acids. V lost 7 bases and J lost 2, with 9 bases in between. CDR3 DNA: TGTGCCAGCATGGGCAGTCCCTACGAGCAGTACTTC. This gives the protein CASMGSPYEQYF.

The chain carries TRBV2 and TRBJ2-1; weak D call: TRBD2 (6 bases). CDR3 length: 13 amino acids. Trimming removed 8 bases from V and 9 bases from J, with 17 bases in between. Germline V gene data show CDR1 as SNHLY and CDR2 as FYNNEI. The CDR3 nucleotides read TGTGCCAGCGCCCCTCGGGGTAGCGGTGAGCAGTTCTTC. It encodes CASAPRGSGEQFF.

The rearrangement joins TRBV5-4 to TRBJ1-3; TRBD1 is a possible D gene (5 bases). The CDR3 contains 16 residues. V lost 2 bases and J 0 bases, leaving 12 bases between the germline ends. The germline V gene has CDR1 SGHNT and CDR2 YYREEE (reference sequence). CDR3 sequence reads: CASSFGALDSGNTIYF. The CDR3 bases are TGTGCCAGCAGCTTTGGGGCGTTGGACTCTGGAAACACCATATATTTT.

CDR3 DNA: TGCGCCAGCAGCTTGGCCGAAGGGGGCGGAAACTATGGCTACACCTTC. Encoded protein: CASSLAEGGGNYGYTF. The gene calls are TRBV5-1 and TRBJ1-2, with TRBD1 matching over 7 bases. This CDR3 spans 16 amino acids. V lost 0 bases to trimming and J lost 2 bases; unmatched junction nucleotides: 7. Germline lookup yields CDR1 SGHRS and CDR2 YFSETQ.

The chain combines TRBV30 with TRBJ2-1; possible D gene TRBD1, 5 bases. Per the germline V gene, CDR1 is GTSNPN and CDR2 is SVGIG (reference sequence). This CDR3 is 14 amino acids long. With 0 bases removed from V and 7 bases from J, the gap between germline ends came to 13 bases. The DNA of the CDR3 is TGTGCCTGGAGTGTCAGGGTGTTTTGGAATGAGCAGTTCTTC. Its protein is CAWSVRVFWNEQFF.

V usage is TRBV7-2 and J usage is TRBJ1-1; D remains unclear. The ends were cut back, 1 base at V and 6 bases at J, with 6 bases in the middle. Germline V gene data show CDR1 as SGHTA and CDR2 as FQGNSA. The CDR3 runs 12 residues. The CDR3 DNA reads as TGTGCCAGCAGCTTAGGCCCAGCTGAAGCTTTCTTT. Translating it yields CASSLGPAEAFF.

This chain connects TRBV4-2 to TRBJ2-7, with 8 bases identical to TRBD2. The CDR3 is 18 amino acids. Germline values: CDR1 LGHNA, CDR2 YNFKEQ. The trim removed 0 bases at V and 0 bases at J, leaving 10 bases unmatched. CDR3 sequence (DNA): TGTGCCAGCAGCCAAGATGTCGTTTTAGCGGGAACCTCCTACGAGCAGTACTTC. As protein: CASSQDVVLAGTSYEQYF.

The chain carries TRBV27 and TRBJ2-2; D might be TRBD2 (5 bases). This CDR3 comprises 15 residues. CDR1 MNHEY and CDR2 SMNVEV come from the germline V gene (reference sequence). The V end was cut by 5 bases, the J end by 0 bases, with 10 bases between. The CDR3: CASSRGRTNTGELFF. The CDR3 coding sequence is TGTGCCAGCAGTCGAGGGCGGACGAACACCGGGGAGCTGTTTTTT.

The gene calls are TRBV19 and TRBJ2-4; possibly TRBD2 for D (6 bases). The V and J ends lost 3 bases and 7 bases respectively, with 16 bases between them. CDR1 is LNHDA, CDR2 SQIVND, per germline (reference sequence). The CDR3 totals 15 residues. CDR3 amino acids: CASSISDGGMNIQYF. CDR3 nucleotides: TGTGCCAGTAGTATCTCGGACGGGGGTATGAACATTCAGTACTTC.

The chain recombines TRBV4-3 with TRBJ1-4; 8 bases match TRBD1. Trimming at V came to 1 base and at J to 3 bases, leaving 1 base not matched to a gene. From germline, CDR1 is LGHNA and CDR2 YSLEER. The CDR3 length is 15 residues. CDR3: CASSQAGGSNEKLFF. In nucleotides, the CDR3 is TGCGCCAGCAGCCAAGCAGGGGGCTCTAATGAAAAACTGTTTTTT.

The rearrangement joins TRBV6-5 to TRBJ2-1; 11 nucleotides match TRBD2. The CDR3 extends over 15 amino acids. Germline V gives CDR1 MNHEY, CDR2 SVGAGI. V lost 5 bases, J lost 12 bases, and 12 bases stayed unmatched. CDR3 sequence reads: CASSTRPASGGTQFF. The CDR3, as DNA: TGTGCCAGCAGTACTCGACCCGCTAGCGGGGGGACGCAGTTCTTC.

The chain joins TRBV14 to TRBJ1-2; 12 nucleotides align to TRBD1. Germline CDR1 reads SGHDN; CDR2 reads FVKESK. V trimming: 2 bases; J trimming: 5 bases; junction bases outside the gene matches: 15. The CDR3 totals 19 residues. The chain's CDR3 is CASSQNPGTGGANEYGYTF. Here the CDR3 DNA reads TGTGCCAGCAGCCAAAACCCCGGGACAGGGGGCGCGAACGAATATGGCTACACCTTC.